The next 12 T cell receptor beta chains were all read from a single sample in a study of T cell responses to AZD1222 COVID-19 vaccine. Measured with immunoSEQ multiplex PCR; TCRdb has only the in-frame clones, and not every one. The sample has 120,000 to 150,000 clones; about 90% are singletons. This specimen consisted of peripheral blood, obtained 28 days after the second dose of the MenACWY control vaccine. The receptors here all came from an adult who received the MenACWY meningococcal vaccine as a control.

V gene TRBV6-2 or TRBV6-3 combines with J gene TRBJ2-2; 14 bases agree with TRBD2. The V and J ends lost 0 bases and 0 bases, in that order; junction bases with no gene match: 3. The CDR3 is made up of 19 amino acids. In germline, CDR1 is MNHEY, CDR2 SVGEGT. CDR3 DNA sequence: TGTGCCAGCAGTTACTCGACTAGCGGGGGGGCCACGAACACCGGGGAGCTGTTTTTT. Translation gives CASSYSTSGGATNTGELFF.

The genes are TRBV5-1 and TRBJ1-2, with D possibly TRBD1 on 5 matching bases. Trimming removed 0 bases at V and 4 bases at J, with 16 bases between. The CDR3 sequence is 16 residues long. Looked up from germline, CDR1 is SGHRS and CDR2 is YFSETQ. The CDR3 DNA follows: TGCGCCAGCAGCTTGGCAAACCAGGGTGGTGCCTATGGCTACACCTTC. This encodes CASSLANQGGAYGYTF.

The chain recombines TRBV14 with TRBJ2-7; TRBD2 agrees at 12 bases. The CDR3 is 16 amino acids. Per the germline V gene, CDR1 is SGHDN and CDR2 is FVKESK. The J segment lost 2 bases and the V segment lost 3 bases, leaving 5 bases of the junction unmatched. DNA for the CDR3: TGTGCCAGCAGCCACCGGACTAGCGGGGAAACCTACGAGCAGTACTTC. Amino acid sequence: CASSHRTSGETYEQYF.

The chain links TRBV10-3 to TRBJ1-5; D unclear. The CDR3 is made up of 13 amino acids. Per germline, CDR1 ENHRY and CDR2 SYGVKD. The germline V and J ends were trimmed by 4 bases and 3 bases, with 7 bases remaining between them. This CDR3 is CAISAGPNQPQHF. For the CDR3, the DNA is TGTGCCATCAGTGCAGGCCCCAATCAGCCCCAGCATTTT.

V usage is TRBV18 and J usage is TRBJ2-3; D remains ambiguous. Germline V gene data show CDR1 as KGHSH and CDR2 as LQKENI. V lost 0 bases, J lost 2 bases, and 12 bases lay in between. CDR3 length: 16 amino acids. The CDR3: CASSPPQQSITDTQYF. In DNA form, the CDR3 reads TGTGCCAGCTCACCACCGCAACAAAGCATCACAGATACGCAGTATTTT.

The chain couples TRBV28 to TRBJ2-2, with TRBD1 matching over 10 bases. Germline V CDR1 and CDR2: MDHEN, SYDVKM. There are 19 residues in the CDR3. The V gene end was trimmed by 2 bases and the J gene end by 1 base; junction bases not matched to a gene: 10. CDR3 in amino acids: CASSLLKLRDRGNTGELFF. CDR3 DNA sequence: TGTGCCAGCAGTTTACTAAAGCTTAGGGACAGGGGGAACACCGGGGAGCTGTTTTTT.

This chain uses TRBV7-6 with TRBJ1-3, with TRBD1 matching 8 bases. V dropped 3 bases and J dropped 0; count of bases not matched to a gene: 4. The CDR3 sequence is 16 residues long. Germline-derived CDR1 and CDR2 are SGHVS and FNYEAQ. The CDR3 region is CASSFGQGSSGNTIYF. In nucleotides, the CDR3 is TGTGCCAGCAGCTTTGGACAGGGCAGCTCTGGAAACACCATATATTTT. The full variable domain, completed using reference TRBV7-6 and TRBJ1-3, is GAGVSQSPRYKVTKRGQDVALRCDPISGHVSLYWYRQALGQGPEFLTYFNYEAQQDKSGLPNDRFSAERPEGSISTLTIQRTEQRDSAMYRCASSFGQGSSGNTIYFGEGSWLTVV.

J is TRBJ2-7 and V is TRBV15; D possibly corresponds to TRBD1 (6 bases). Trimming cost V 0 bases and J 4 bases, with 10 bases left between them. Germline CDR1 and CDR2: LNHNV and YYDKDF (reference sequence). The CDR3 sequence is 14 residues long. This CDR3 reads CATSRDRGFYEQYF. The CDR3 DNA follows: TGTGCCACCAGCAGAGACAGGGGATTTTACGAGCAGTACTTC.

The chain is built from TRBV28 and TRBJ2-1, with TRBD2 as a possible D gene (5 bases). Trimming stripped 4 bases from V and 8 bases from J, with 15 bases between. The CDR3 runs 14 residues. Germline V gene lookup returns CDR1 MDHEN and CDR2 SYDVKM. CDR3 region: CASSSTRISDEQFF. In nucleotides, the CDR3 is TGTGCCAGCAGTTCCACTAGGATTTCGGATGAGCAGTTCTTC.

This clone occurred once. The rearrangement joins TRBV19 to TRBJ2-2; 11 bases agree with TRBD1. J was trimmed by 5 bases and V by 6 bases; bases with no gene match: 5. CDR1 and CDR2 from the germline V gene are LNHDA and SQIVND (reference sequence). The CDR3 extends over 15 amino acids. Written as DNA, the CDR3 is TGTGCCAGTAGCGGGACAGGGGGGAGTACCGGGGAGCTGTTTTTT. Its translation is CASSGTGGSTGELFF.

The CDR3 loop reads CASPQGGDGNQPQHF. CDR3 DNA sequence: TGCGCCAGCCCACAGGGGGGTGATGGCAATCAGCCCCAGCATTTT. This chain links TRBV5-1 with TRBJ1-5; TRBD1 aligns across 8 bases. V gave up 7 bases and J gave up 2 bases; unmatched junction bases: 8. The germline V gene has CDR1 SGHRS and CDR2 YFSETQ. There are 15 residues in the CDR3.

The CDR3 reads CASSQFPGKDNSPLHF. CDR3 coding DNA: TGTGCCAGCAGCCAATTTCCAGGGAAAGATAATTCACCCCTCCACTTT. The J gene is TRBJ1-6, the V gene TRBV3-1 (or the pseudogene TRBV3-2); a possible D gene is TRBD1 (5 bases). V lost 2 bases and J 5 bases, leaving 13 bases between the germline ends. CDR3 length: 16 amino acids. Germline CDR1 and CDR2: LGHDT and YNNKEL (reference sequence).